This T cell receptor beta chain came from a study of cytomegalovirus exposure and HLA in healthy donors. Study as a whole: An early release of data contained 75 million to 100 million unique TCRs, which came from HLA-typed donors.

Vbeta (60) and Jbeta (13) primers were used in the PCR. TCRdb's copy holds only in-frame clones and misses some; the assay was immunoSEQ multiplex PCR. The data contain 100,000 to 120,000 clones, over 60% of them singletons. The CDR3 totals 14 residues. The germline V and J ends were trimmed by 0 bases and 4 bases, with 11 bases remaining between them. From germline, CDR1 is SQVTM and CDR2 ANQGSEA. The sequence was obtained from a man between 18 and 29 years old in good health and CMV-seropositive. This chain uses TRBV29-1 with TRBJ2-3; tentative D call: TRBD2 (6 bases). Material: PBMCs. The chain's CDR3 is CSVEEGLTPDTQYF. In nucleotides, the CDR3 is TGCAGCGTTGAAGAGGGACTGACTCCAGATACGCAGTATTTT.